These 17 T cell receptor beta chains share one sample of origin, sequenced in a study of Ad26.COV2.S vaccination and SARS-CoV-2 variants. Measured with immunoSEQ multiplex PCR; TCRdb has only the in-frame clones, and not every one. The sample consists of 410,000 or so clones, 90% of them appearing once. As to treatment: roughly 19 received Ad26.COV2.S at low or high dose, single or two shots; 5 received placebo; per-sample allocation not given. Sampling was done on day 63 after the first vaccine or placebo injection. Specimen: peripheral blood, collected in a trial of Ad26.COV2.S vaccine versus placebo. Source of these receptors: a person aged 18-65 years who received the Ad26.COV2.S COVID-19 vaccine or a placebo.

This clone has just a few counts. The V gene is TRBV4-1, the J gene TRBJ2-7, with TRBD1 matching over 8 bases. Trimming at V came to 2 bases and at J to 1 base, leaving 4 bases not matched to a gene. Germline V gene lookup returns CDR1 MGHRA and CDR2 YSYEKL. The CDR3 is made up of 15 amino acids. CDR3 loop: CASSQQQGGSYEQYF. The CDR3 DNA follows: TGCGCCAGCAGCCAACAACAGGGGGGATCCTACGAGCAGTACTTC.

V and J are TRBV23-1 and TRBJ2-5, with no clear D. TRBV23-1 is marked as an open reading frame, function uncertain. This CDR3 is built from 10 residues. Trimming shortened V by 7 bases and J by 3 bases, and 3 bases separated the two germline ends. The CDR3 bases are TGCGCCAGCAAAAAAGAGACCCAGTACTTC. It specifies CASKKETQYF.

This clone appeared once. The chain recombines TRBV12-3 or TRBV12-4 with TRBJ2-1; D may be TRBD1 (5 bases). The V end lost 7 bases, the J end lost 7 bases, and 14 bases lay between the germline ends. CDR3 length: 13 amino acids. The CDR3 nucleotides are TGTGCCAGCATTATGACAGAGCATAATGAGCAGTTCTTC. Protein sequence: CASIMTEHNEQFF.

The chain recombines TRBV30 with TRBJ2-4; 8 bases map to TRBD2. V lost 4 bases and J lost 2; bases outside the gene matches: 25. CDR3 length: 21 residues. The germline gives CDR1 GTSNPN, CDR2 SVGIG (reference sequence). The CDR3 DNA sequence: TGTGCCTGGATCCCTACGGGGGGGCGGGAGGTATACGGATTTACCAAAAACATTCAGTACTTC. Protein product: CAWIPTGGREVYGFTKNIQYF.

The gene calls are TRBV5-1 and TRBJ2-7, with 7 positions matching TRBD2. The CDR3 contains 14 residues. CDR1 is SGHRS and CDR2 is YFSETQ in the germline V gene. V trimming: 0 bases; J trimming: 5 bases; junction bases outside the gene matches: 5. CDR3 loop: CASSLGGGQNEQYF. The CDR3 DNA reads TGCGCCAGCAGCTTGGGGGGAGGGCAAAACGAGCAGTACTTC.

The chain is built from TRBV29-1 and TRBJ2-7; possibly TRBD1 for D (6 bases). V was clipped by 7 bases and J by 3 bases, with 13 bases between them. This CDR3 has 12 residues. Per the germline V gene, CDR1 is SQVTM and CDR2 is ANQGSEA. CDR3 bases: TGCAGCGCCTGGGACACCGACTACGAGCAGTACTTC. It yields the protein CSAWDTDYEQYF.

The chain is built from TRBV10-3 and TRBJ1-5; D not certain. This CDR3 contains 13 residues. In germline, CDR1 is ENHRY, CDR2 SYGVKD. Between the trimmed V and J ends, which lost 4 bases and 6 bases, there was a span of 10 bases. The CDR3 DNA is TGTGCCATCAGTGCCGGGGATCGTCAGCCCCAGCATTTT. Its protein is CAISAGDRQPQHF.

The chain is built from TRBV25-1 and TRBJ2-3; D is uncertain. From germline, CDR1 is MGHDK and CDR2 SYGVNS. V lost 6 bases, J lost 4 bases, and 11 bases lay in between. This CDR3 has 13 amino acids. CDR3 nucleotide sequence: TGTGCCAGCAGCCTGTTTGATGCAGATACGCAGTATTTT. This encodes CASSLFDADTQYF.

The chain joins TRBV4-2 to TRBJ2-1, with 11 bases fitting TRBD2. Germline V gene data show CDR1 as LGHNA and CDR2 as YNFKEQ. J was trimmed by 8 bases and V by 1 base; bases with no gene match: 4. The CDR3 is made up of 15 amino acids. DNA for the CDR3: TGTGCCAGCAGCCAAGCCCCGGGACTAGCGGATGAGCAGTTCTTC. Protein product: CASSQAPGLADEQFF.

This rearrangement joins TRBV6-5 to TRBJ2-7; D gene ambiguous. V dropped 2 bases and J dropped 2 bases, with 7 bases sitting between them. Per germline, CDR1 MNHEY and CDR2 SVGAGI. This CDR3 spans 13 amino acids. CDR3 in amino acids: CASSYGRAYEQYF. CDR3 bases: TGTGCCAGCAGTTACGGTCGCGCCTACGAGCAGTACTTC.

The rearrangement joins TRBV11-2 to TRBJ2-1, with no clear D. The V gene lost 5 bases and the J gene lost 6 bases, with 17 bases spanning the gap. Germline CDR1 reads SGHAT; CDR2 reads FQNNGV. The CDR3 is 15 amino acids. The CDR3 loop reads CASSAAITAFNEQFF. The CDR3 DNA sequence: TGTGCCAGCAGCGCGGCCATCACCGCCTTCAATGAGCAGTTCTTC.

The rearrangement joins TRBV4-1 to TRBJ1-6; TRBD1 aligns across 12 bases. The CDR3 has 16 amino acids. Germline values: CDR1 MGHRA, CDR2 YSYEKL. The V gene end was trimmed by 2 bases and the J gene end by 14 bases; junction bases not matched to a gene: 10. CDR3 in amino acids: CASSQQWGQGASTLHF. CDR3 DNA: TGCGCCAGCAGCCAACAATGGGGACAGGGGGCGTCGACCCTCCACTTT.

This rearrangement joins TRBV30 to TRBJ1-5; possible D gene TRBD1, 5 bases. This CDR3 comprises 14 residues. Trimming cost V 2 bases and J 0 bases, with 8 bases left between them. Germline-derived CDR1 and CDR2 are GTSNPN and SVGIG (reference sequence). The CDR3 sequence is CAWSPGLSNQPQHF. The CDR3 DNA reads TGTGCCTGGAGTCCGGGGCTTAGCAATCAGCCCCAGCATTTT.

The chain couples TRBV18 to TRBJ2-5, with 11 bases identical to TRBD2. The CDR3 sequence is 16 residues long. After removal of 5 bases from V and 4 bases from J, the junction contained 9 bases not matched to a gene. The germline CDR1 and CDR2 sequences are KGHSH and LQKENI. The CDR3 DNA follows: TGTGCCAGCTCATTCCGTAGCGGGAGGGCCTTAGAGACCCAGTACTTC. Translating gives CASSFRSGRALETQYF. Full variable domain (outside the CDR3, taken from reference TRBV18 and TRBJ2-5): NAGVMQNPRHLVRRRGQEARLRCSPMKGHSHVYWYRQLPEEGLKFMVYLQKENIIDESGMPKERFSAEFPKEGPSILRIQQVVRGDSAAYFCASSFRSGRALETQYFGPGTRLLVL.

CDR3: CASSFPLDRGALETQYF. CDR3 sequence (DNA): TGTGCCAGCAGTTTCCCCCTGGACAGGGGGGCGCTTGAGACCCAGTACTTC. The chain is built from TRBV28 and TRBJ2-5; 10 bases map to TRBD1. The ends lost 3 bases at V and 5 bases at J; junction bases unmatched: 12. There are 17 residues in the CDR3. CDR1 is MDHEN and CDR2 is SYDVKM in the germline V gene.

J is TRBJ2-5 and V is TRBV5-4, with D unclear. Trimming took 5 bases from V and 0 from J, leaving 11 bases between them. CDR1 and CDR2 from the germline V gene are SGHNT and YYREEE (reference sequence). The CDR3 has 14 residues. The chain's CDR3 is CASSSPAYQETQYF. The CDR3 DNA sequence: TGTGCCAGCAGTTCACCAGCGTACCAAGAGACCCAGTACTTC.

The genes are TRBV5-8 and TRBJ2-2; 10 bases agree with TRBD2. The junction had 3 bases not matched to a gene; V was cut back by 0 bases and J by 1 base. The CDR3 length is 17 residues. Germline values: CDR1 SGHTS, CDR2 YDEGEE. CDR3 in DNA: TGTGCCAGCAGCTTGGGGCGGACTAGCGGGAACACCGGGGAGCTGTTTTTT. Protein: CASSLGRTSGNTGELFF.